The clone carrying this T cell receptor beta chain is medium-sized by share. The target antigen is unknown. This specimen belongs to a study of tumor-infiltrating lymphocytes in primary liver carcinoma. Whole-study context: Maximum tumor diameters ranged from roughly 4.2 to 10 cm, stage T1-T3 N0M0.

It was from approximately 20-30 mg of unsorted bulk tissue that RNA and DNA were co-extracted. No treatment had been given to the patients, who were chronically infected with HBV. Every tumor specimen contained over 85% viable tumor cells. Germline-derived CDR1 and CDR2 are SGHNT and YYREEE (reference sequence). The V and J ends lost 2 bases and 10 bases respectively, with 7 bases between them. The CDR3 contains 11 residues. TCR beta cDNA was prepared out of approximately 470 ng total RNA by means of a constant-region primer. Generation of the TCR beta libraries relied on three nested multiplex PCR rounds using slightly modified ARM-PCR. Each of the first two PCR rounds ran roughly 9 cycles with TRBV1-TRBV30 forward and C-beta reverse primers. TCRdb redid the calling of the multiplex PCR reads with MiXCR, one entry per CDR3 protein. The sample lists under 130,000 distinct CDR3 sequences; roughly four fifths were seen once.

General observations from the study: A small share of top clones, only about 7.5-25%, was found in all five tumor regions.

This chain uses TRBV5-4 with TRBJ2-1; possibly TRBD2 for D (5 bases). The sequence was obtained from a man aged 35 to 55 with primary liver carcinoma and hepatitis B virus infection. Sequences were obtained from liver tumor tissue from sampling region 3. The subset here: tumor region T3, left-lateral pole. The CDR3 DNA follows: TGTGCCAGCAGCTTTAGCGTCGAGCAGTTCTTC. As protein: CASSFSVEQFF.